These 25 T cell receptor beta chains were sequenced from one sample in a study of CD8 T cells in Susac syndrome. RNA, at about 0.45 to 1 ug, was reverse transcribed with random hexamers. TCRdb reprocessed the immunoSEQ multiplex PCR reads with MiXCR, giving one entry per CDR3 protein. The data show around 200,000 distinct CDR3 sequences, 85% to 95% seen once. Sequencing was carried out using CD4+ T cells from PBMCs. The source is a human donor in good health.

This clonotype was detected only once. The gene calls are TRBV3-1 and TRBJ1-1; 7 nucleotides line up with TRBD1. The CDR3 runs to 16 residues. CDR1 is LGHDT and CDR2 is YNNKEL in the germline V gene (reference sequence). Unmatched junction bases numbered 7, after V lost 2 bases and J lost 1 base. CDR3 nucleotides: TGTGCCAGCAGCCAACCCCCGGGACAGAGGAACACTGAAGCTTTCTTT. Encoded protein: CASSQPPGQRNTEAFF.

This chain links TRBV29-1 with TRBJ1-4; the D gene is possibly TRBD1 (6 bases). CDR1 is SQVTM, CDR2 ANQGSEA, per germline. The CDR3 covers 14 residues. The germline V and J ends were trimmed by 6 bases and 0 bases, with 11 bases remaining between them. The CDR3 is CSVLGQPTNEKLFF. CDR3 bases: TGCAGCGTACTTGGACAGCCAACTAATGAAAAACTGTTTTTT. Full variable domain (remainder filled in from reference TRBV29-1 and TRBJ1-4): SAVISQKPSRDICQRGTSLTIQCQVDSQVTMMFWYRQQPGQSLTLIATANQGSEATYESGFVIDKFPISRPNLTFSTLTVSNMSPEDSSIYLCSVLGQPTNEKLFFGSGTQLSVL.

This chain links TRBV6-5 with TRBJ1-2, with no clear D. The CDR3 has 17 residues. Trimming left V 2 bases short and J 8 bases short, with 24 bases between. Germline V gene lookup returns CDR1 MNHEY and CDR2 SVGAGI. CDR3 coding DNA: TGTGCCAGCAGTTACGGAGGGCCAGGAACCCTACGTAGAGGCTACACCTTC. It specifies CASSYGGPGTLRRGYTF.

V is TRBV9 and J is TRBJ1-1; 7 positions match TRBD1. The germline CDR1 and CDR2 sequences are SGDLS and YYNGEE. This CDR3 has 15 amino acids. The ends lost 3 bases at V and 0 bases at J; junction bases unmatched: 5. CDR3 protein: CASSAGQRLNTEAFF. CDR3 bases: TGTGCCAGCAGCGCGGGACAGCGATTGAACACTGAAGCTTTCTTT.

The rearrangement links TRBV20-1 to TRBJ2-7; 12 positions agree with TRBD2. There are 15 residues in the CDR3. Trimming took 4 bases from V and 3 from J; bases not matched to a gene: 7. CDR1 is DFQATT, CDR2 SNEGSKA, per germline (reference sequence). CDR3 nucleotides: TGCAGTGCTACTAGACTAGCGGGAGATATCTACGAGCAGTACGTC. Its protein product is CSATRLAGDIYEQYV.

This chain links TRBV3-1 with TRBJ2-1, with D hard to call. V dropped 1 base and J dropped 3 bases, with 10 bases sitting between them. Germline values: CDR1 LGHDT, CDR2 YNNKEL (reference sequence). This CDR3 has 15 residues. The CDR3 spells CASSQGGNIYNEQFF. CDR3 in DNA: TGTGCCAGCAGCCAAGGCGGTAATATCTACAATGAGCAGTTCTTC.

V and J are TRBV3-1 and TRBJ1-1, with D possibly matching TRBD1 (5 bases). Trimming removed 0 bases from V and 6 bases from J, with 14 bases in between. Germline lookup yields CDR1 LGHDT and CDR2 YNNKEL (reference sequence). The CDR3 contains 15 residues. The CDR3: CASSQDSYRLAEAFF. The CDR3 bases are TGTGCCAGCAGCCAAGATTCGTACAGGTTAGCTGAAGCTTTCTTT.

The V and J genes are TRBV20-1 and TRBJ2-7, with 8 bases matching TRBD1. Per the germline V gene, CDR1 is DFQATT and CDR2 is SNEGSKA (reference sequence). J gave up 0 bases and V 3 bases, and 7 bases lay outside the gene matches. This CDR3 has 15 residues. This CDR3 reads CSASMWDRTSYEQYF. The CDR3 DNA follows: TGCAGTGCTAGTATGTGGGACAGGACCTCCTACGAGCAGTACTTC.

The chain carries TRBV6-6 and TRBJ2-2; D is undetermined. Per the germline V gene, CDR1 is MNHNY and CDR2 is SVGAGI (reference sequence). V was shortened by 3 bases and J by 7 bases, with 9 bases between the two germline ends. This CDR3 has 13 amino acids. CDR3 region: CASSYKWDGELFF. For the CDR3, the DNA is TGTGCCAGCAGTTATAAGTGGGACGGGGAGCTGTTTTTT.

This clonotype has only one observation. CDR3 nucleotide sequence: TGTGCCAGCAGCTTACTACTTGGGGCTTACGACTATGGCTACACCTTC. Its translation: CASSLLLGAYDYGYTF. The rearrangement uses TRBV7-9 and TRBJ1-2, with D maybe TRBD1 (5 bases). Trimming cost V 2 bases and J 3 bases, with 16 bases left between them. Per the germline V gene, CDR1 is SEHNR and CDR2 is FQNEAQ (reference sequence). The length of the CDR3 is 16 residues.

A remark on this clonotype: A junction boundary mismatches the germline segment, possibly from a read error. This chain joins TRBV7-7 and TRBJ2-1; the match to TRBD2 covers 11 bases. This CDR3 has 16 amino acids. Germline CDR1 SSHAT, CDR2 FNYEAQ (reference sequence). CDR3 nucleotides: TGTGCTAGCAGCTTAGGAGGACTAGCGGGTATCGATGAGCAGTTCTTC. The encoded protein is CASSLGGLAGIDEQFF.

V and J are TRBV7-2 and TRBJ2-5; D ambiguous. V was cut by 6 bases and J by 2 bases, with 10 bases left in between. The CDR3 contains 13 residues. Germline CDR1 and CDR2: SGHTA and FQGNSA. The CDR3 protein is CASSGQLQETQYF. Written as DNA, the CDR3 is TGTGCCAGCAGTGGGCAGTTACAAGAGACCCAGTACTTC. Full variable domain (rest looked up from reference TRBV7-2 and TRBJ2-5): GAGVSQSPSNKVTEKGKDVELRCDPISGHTALYWYRQSLGQGLEFLIYFQGNSAPDKSGLPSDRFSAERTGGSVSTLTIQRTQQEDSAVYLCASSGQLQETQYFGPGTRLLVL.

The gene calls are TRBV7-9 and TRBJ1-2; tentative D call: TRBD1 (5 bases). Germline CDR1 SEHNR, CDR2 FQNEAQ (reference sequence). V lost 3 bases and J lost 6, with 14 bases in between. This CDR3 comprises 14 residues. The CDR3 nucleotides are TGTGCCAGCAGCTTTAACAACAGGATCAATGGCTACACCTTC. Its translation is CASSFNNRINGYTF.

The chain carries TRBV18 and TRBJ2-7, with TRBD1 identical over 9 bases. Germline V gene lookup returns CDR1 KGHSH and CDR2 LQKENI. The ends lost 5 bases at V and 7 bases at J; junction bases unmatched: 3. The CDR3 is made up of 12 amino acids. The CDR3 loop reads CASSTDRGEQYF. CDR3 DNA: TGTGCCAGCTCAACGGACAGGGGAGAGCAGTACTTC.

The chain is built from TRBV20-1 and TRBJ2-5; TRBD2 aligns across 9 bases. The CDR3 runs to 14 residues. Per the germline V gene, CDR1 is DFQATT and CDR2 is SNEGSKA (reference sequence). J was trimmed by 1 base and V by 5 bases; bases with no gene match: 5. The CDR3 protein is CSAGLAGSQETQYF. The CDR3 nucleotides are TGCAGTGCTGGCCTAGCGGGGAGCCAAGAGACCCAGTACTTC.

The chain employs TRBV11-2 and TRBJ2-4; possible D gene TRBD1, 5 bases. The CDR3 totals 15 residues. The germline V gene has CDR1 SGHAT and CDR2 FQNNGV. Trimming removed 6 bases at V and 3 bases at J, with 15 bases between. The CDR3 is CASRSAGLVKNIQYF. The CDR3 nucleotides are TGTGCCAGCAGATCTGCAGGGTTAGTCAAAAACATTCAGTACTTC.

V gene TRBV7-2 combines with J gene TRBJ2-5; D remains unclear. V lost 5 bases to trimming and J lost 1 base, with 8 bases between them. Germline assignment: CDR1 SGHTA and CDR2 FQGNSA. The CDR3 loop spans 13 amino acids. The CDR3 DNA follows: TGTGCCAGCAGCCACCCGGCCCAAGAGACCCAGTACTTC. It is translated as CASSHPAQETQYF.

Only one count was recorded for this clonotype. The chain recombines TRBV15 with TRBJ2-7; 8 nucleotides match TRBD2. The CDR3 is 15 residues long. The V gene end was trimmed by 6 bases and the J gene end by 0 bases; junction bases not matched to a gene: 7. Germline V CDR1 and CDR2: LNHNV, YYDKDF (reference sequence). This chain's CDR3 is CATSDAGGYSYEQYF. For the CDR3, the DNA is TGTGCCACCAGTGACGCGGGGGGTTACTCCTACGAGCAGTACTTC.

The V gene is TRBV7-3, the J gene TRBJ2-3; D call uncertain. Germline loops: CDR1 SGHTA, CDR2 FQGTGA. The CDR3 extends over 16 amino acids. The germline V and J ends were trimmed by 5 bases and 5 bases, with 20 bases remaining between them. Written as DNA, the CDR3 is TGTGCCAGCAGCCCATCTGGTCTCTCTGGAATAGATACGCAGTATTTT. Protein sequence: CASSPSGLSGIDTQYF.

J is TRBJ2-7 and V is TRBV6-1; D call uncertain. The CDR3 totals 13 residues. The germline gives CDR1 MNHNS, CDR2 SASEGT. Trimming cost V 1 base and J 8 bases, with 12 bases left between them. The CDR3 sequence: CASSEVGRTQQYV. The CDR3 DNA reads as TGTGCCAGCAGTGAAGTCGGTAGGACCCAGCAGTACGTC.

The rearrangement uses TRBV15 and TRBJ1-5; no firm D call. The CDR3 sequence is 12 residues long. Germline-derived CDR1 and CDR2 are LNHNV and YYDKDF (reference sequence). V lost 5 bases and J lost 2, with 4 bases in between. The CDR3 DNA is TGTGCCACCAGCTTACGCAATCAGCCCCAGCATTTT. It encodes CATSLRNQPQHF.

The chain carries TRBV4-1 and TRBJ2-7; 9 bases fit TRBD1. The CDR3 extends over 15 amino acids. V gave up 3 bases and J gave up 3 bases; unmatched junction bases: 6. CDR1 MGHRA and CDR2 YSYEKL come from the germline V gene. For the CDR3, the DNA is TGCGCCAGCAGCCAGGACCGGGACAGGGTCTACGAGCAGTACGTC. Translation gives CASSQDRDRVYEQYV.

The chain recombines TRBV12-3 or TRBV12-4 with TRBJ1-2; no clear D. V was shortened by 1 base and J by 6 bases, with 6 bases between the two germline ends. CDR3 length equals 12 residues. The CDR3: CASSLGQDGYTF. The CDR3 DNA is TGTGCCAGCAGTTTAGGTCAGGATGGCTACACCTTC.

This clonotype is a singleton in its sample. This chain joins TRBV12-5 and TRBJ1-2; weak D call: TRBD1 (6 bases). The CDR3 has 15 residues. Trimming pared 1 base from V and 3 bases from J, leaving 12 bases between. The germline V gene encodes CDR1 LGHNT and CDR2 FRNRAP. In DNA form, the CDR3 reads TGTGCTAGTGGTTTGGAGACAGGAACTCACTATGGCTACACCTTC. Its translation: CASGLETGTHYGYTF.

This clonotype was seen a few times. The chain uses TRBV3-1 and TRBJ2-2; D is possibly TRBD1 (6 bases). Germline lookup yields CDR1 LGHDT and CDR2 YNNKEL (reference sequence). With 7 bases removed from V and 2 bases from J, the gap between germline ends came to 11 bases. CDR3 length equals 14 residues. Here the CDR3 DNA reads TGTGCCAGCACCCGGACAGCCAACACCGGGGAGCTGTTTTTT. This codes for CASTRTANTGELFF. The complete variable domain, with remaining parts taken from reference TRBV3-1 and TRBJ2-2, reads DTAVSQTPKYLVTQMGNDKSIKCEQNLGHDTMYWYKQDSKKFLKIMFSYNNKELIINETVPNRFSPKSPDKAHLNLHINSLELGDSAVYFCASTRTANTGELFFGEGSRLTVL.